Here is one T cell receptor beta chain with its context. What it recognizes is unknown. Assay used: immunoSEQ multiplex PCR; TCRdb lists only in-frame clones, some missing. The sample consists of around 77,000 clones, roughly 74% of them appearing once. These data come from a study of radiotherapy plus CTLA-4 blockade in lung cancer. Whole-study results and caveats: In blood, tumor-derived TCR clones expanded after radiotherapy plus ipilimumab. Increased serum interferon-beta after radiation also reportedly predicted response strongly.

Looked up from germline, CDR1 is SEHNR and CDR2 is FQNEAQ (reference sequence). The length of the CDR3 is 15 residues. The ends were cut back, 5 bases at V and 5 bases at J, with 16 bases in the middle. Patients in the study, people with chemo-refractory metastatic non-small-cell lung cancer, received focal radiation plus ipilimumab CTLA-4 blockade. This sequence joins TRBV7-9 and TRBJ2-1; D might be TRBD1 (6 bases). Sequences were derived from peripheral blood, sampled from a patient treated with radiotherapy plus ipilimumab. The TCR comes from a human donor with non-small cell lung cancer whose response to radiotherapy plus ipilimumab could not be evaluated. The CDR3 region is CASSPSGTYNNEQFF. As DNA, the CDR3 is TGTGCCAGCAGCCCCTCCGGGACATATAACAATGAGCAGTTCTTC.